These T cell receptor beta chains were read from a single sample in a study of blood T cell repertoires in COVID-19. Method: immunoSEQ multiplex PCR; TCRdb's copy keeps in-frame clones and lacks some. The table lists more than 200,000 clones, around 90% of them singletons, with approximately 5.1% in the top ten. Input material: peripheral blood. These receptors all come from a woman aged 60 to 75 with COVID-19, enrolled during active disease. Both conserved end residues are part of each CDR3. The D gene is left open where the match is weak. Size is stated for part of the rows, as once, few or many counts, or as a class when the clone is expanded.

j_call d_call clone_size v_call cdr3_aa cdr3_nt
TRBJ1-5 NA NA TRBV5-5 CASSPFPRADSNQPQHF TGTGCCAGCAGCCCCTTTCCCAGGGCTGATAGCAATCAGCCCCAGCATTTT
TRBJ2-1 NA NA TRBV19 CASSIGRSLYNEQFF TGTGCCAGTAGTATAGGCCGAAGCCTCTACAATGAGCAGTTCTTC
TRBJ1-4 TRBD1 NA TRBV5-1 CASRPTGVGEKLFF TGCGCCAGCAGACCGACAGGGGTGGGTGAAAAACTGTTTTTT
TRBJ2-7 NA NA TRBV15 CATSRAAYGAYEQYF TGTGCCACCAGCAGGGCAGCGTATGGCGCCTACGAGCAGTACTTC
TRBJ1-6 TRBD1 NA TRBV18 CASSPWTGGGSYNSPLHF TGTGCCAGCTCACCATGGACAGGGGGAGGCTCCTATAATTCACCCCTCCACTTT
TRBJ1-3 NA NA TRBV5-4 CASSSAGIGNTIYF TGTGCCAGCAGCTCAGCAGGGATTGGAAACACCATATATTTT
TRBJ2-3 NA NA TRBV28 CASSLFPGLGPDTQYF TGTGCCAGCAGTTTATTCCCCGGACTGGGCCCAGATACGCAGTATTTT
TRBJ1-1 NA NA TRBV15 CATSREGSTEAFF TGTGCCACCAGCCGGGAGGGGAGCACTGAAGCTTTCTTT
TRBJ1-1 NA NA TRBV18 CASSPEGQGEAFF TGTGCCAGCTCACCAGAGGGTCAAGGTGAAGCTTTCTTT
TRBJ2-2 NA NA TRBV9 CASSGVVRVGGELFF TGTGCCAGCAGCGGCGTAGTGAGGGTCGGCGGGGAGCTGTTTTTT
TRBJ2-1 NA NA TRBV30 CAWSAFNEQFF TGTGCCTGGAGTGCTTTCAATGAGCAGTTCTTC
TRBJ1-1 TRBD1 NA TRBV28 CASSSLRDRGLNTEAFF TGTGCCAGCAGCTCATTGAGGGACAGGGGCCTTAACACTGAAGCTTTCTTT
TRBJ1-5 TRBD1 few TRBV7-8 CASSRRQGHQPQHF TGTGCCAGCAGCCGAAGACAGGGGCATCAGCCCCAGCATTTT
TRBJ2-1 TRBD2 NA TRBV28 CASSQRTSGRNEQFF TGTGCCAGCAGTCAACGGACTAGCGGGAGGAATGAGCAGTTCTTC
TRBJ1-5 NA NA TRBV12-5 CASGAFNSRNQPQHF TGTGCTAGTGGTGCGTTCAACAGCAGAAATCAGCCCCAGCATTTT
TRBJ1-2 TRBD1 once TRBV29-1 CSASTGEGYTF TGCAGCGCCTCGACAGGGGAGGGCTACACCTTC
TRBJ2-1 NA NA TRBV18 CASSPPQNNEQFF TGTGCCAGCTCACCTCCCCAAAACAATGAGCAGTTCTTC
TRBJ1-2 NA NA TRBV15 CATSREQGYGYTF TGTGCCACCAGCAGAGAACAGGGATACGGCTACACCTTC
TRBJ1-5 NA NA TRBV19 CASSMVAGDGNQPQHF TGTGCCAGTAGTATGGTGGCAGGGGACGGCAATCAGCCCCAGCATTTT
TRBJ1-5 TRBD1 NA TRBV19 CASSPNGRRGLQPQHF TGTGCCAGTAGCCCGAACGGCCGAAGGGGGCTTCAGCCCCAGCATTTT
TRBJ2-1 TRBD2 NA TRBV7-3 CASSPRLATYNEQFF TGTGCCAGCAGCCCCCGACTAGCCACCTACAATGAGCAGTTCTTC
TRBJ1-2 NA NA TRBV19 CASTPAGLHYGYTF TGTGCCAGTACCCCGGCGGGCCTACACTATGGCTACACCTTC
TRBJ1-5 NA NA TRBV7-2 CASSLPGYHQPQHF TGTGCCAGCAGCTTACCGGGGTATCATCAGCCCCAGCATTTT
TRBJ1-1 TRBD1 NA TRBV7-9 CASSFYRGGTEAFF TGTGCCAGCAGCTTCTACAGGGGAGGCACTGAAGCTTTCTTT
TRBJ1-1 NA many TRBV12-5 CASGLVQGGVNTEAFF TGTGCTAGTGGTTTGGTACAAGGAGGGGTGAACACTGAAGCTTTCTTT
TRBJ2-7 NA NA TRBV28 CASSPGYYEQYF TGTGCCAGCAGTCCAGGGTACTACGAGCAGTACTTC
TRBJ2-1 TRBD1 NA TRBV5-4 CASSSDRDRGIGEQFF TGTGCCAGCAGCTCGGACCGGGACAGGGGGATCGGGGAGCAGTTCTTC
TRBJ2-5 NA many TRBV25-1 CASSEFGTRGETQYF TGTGCCAGCAGTGAATTTGGGACACGGGGAGAGACCCAGTACTTC
TRBJ1-1 NA few TRBV2 CASRDSRTVSMKAFF TGTGCCAGCAGGGACTCCCGGACAGTATCCATGAAGGCTTTCTTT
TRBJ2-3 TRBD2 NA TRBV11-2 CASRGERTAGVATDTQYF TGTGCCAGCAGGGGGGAACGGACGGCGGGAGTTGCGACAGATACGCAGTATTTT
TRBJ2-7 TRBD1 NA TRBV6-6 CASLRGQGAHEQYF TGTGCCAGCCTACGGGGGCAGGGGGCTCACGAGCAGTACTTC
TRBJ2-3 TRBD2 NA TRBV5-1 CASSALTSGPNTDTQYF TGCGCCAGCAGCGCTCTAACTAGCGGCCCCAACACAGATACGCAGTATTTT
TRBJ2-1 TRBD2 NA TRBV28 CASSLLAGGYNEQFF TGTGCCAGCAGTTTACTAGCGGGAGGCTACAATGAGCAGTTCTTC
TRBJ2-6 NA few TRBV7-9 CASSLPGYSSGANVLTF TGTGCCAGCAGCTTACCAGGGTACTCTTCTGGGGCCAACGTCCTGACTTTC
TRBJ2-3 NA once TRBV19 CASSIVGGGSTDTQYF TGTGCCAGTAGTATAGTAGGGGGAGGGAGCACAGATACGCAGTATTTT
TRBJ1-4 TRBD1 NA TRBV27 CASSANRDRGEKLFF TGTGCCAGCAGTGCAAACCGGGACAGGGGTGAAAAACTGTTTTTT
TRBJ2-2 TRBD2 NA TRBV11-3 CASSLGLADGELFF TGTGCCAGCAGCCTGGGACTAGCGGACGGGGAGCTGTTTTTT
TRBJ1-5 NA NA TRBV20-1 CSARDGRAQHF TGCAGTGCTAGAGACGGGCGGGCCCAGCATTTT
TRBJ2-1 NA NA TRBV7-8 CASSLGGTNEQFF TGTGCCAGCAGCTTAGGCGGGACTAATGAGCAGTTCTTC
TRBJ1-5 TRBD1 NA TRBV30 CAWSLTGKGQPQHF TGTGCCTGGAGCTTGACAGGGAAGGGTCAGCCCCAGCATTTT
TRBJ2-1 TRBD2 NA TRBV20-1 CSASLVAGGEQFF TGCAGTGCTAGTTTGGTAGCGGGGGGGGAGCAGTTCTTC
TRBJ1-3 NA NA TRBV4-2 CASSQVAGAGNTIYF TGTGCCAGCAGCCAAGTCGCAGGGGCTGGAAACACCATATATTTT
TRBJ2-2 TRBD1 NA TRBV18 CASSPPNSRTGPSNTGELFF TGTGCCAGCTCACCTCCCAACTCTCGGACAGGCCCTTCGAACACCGGGGAGCTGTTTTTT
TRBJ2-2 NA NA TRBV27 CASSNLGGGELFF TGTGCCAGCAGCAACCTGGGGGGCGGGGAGCTGTTTTTT
TRBJ1-2 NA NA TRBV5-4 CASSFSRGDGYTF TGTGCCAGCAGCTTCAGCAGGGGCGATGGCTACACCTTC
TRBJ1-1 TRBD1 NA TRBV18 CASPRQGMNTEAFF TGTGCCAGCCCAAGACAGGGTATGAACACTGAAGCTTTCTTT
TRBJ1-3 NA NA TRBV28 CASSLEWGRVKPGNTIYF TGTGCCAGCAGTTTAGAGTGGGGCCGTGTGAAACCTGGAAACACCATATATTTT
TRBJ2-3 TRBD1 NA TRBV5-1 CASSLTGGEADTQYF TGCGCCAGCAGCTTGACAGGGGGCGAGGCAGATACGCAGTATTTT
TRBJ2-3 TRBD2 NA TRBV28 CASSGWGSGRAFTSTDTQYF TGTGCCAGCAGCGGGTGGGGTAGCGGGAGGGCCTTCACTAGCACAGATACGCAGTATTTT
TRBJ1-1 NA once TRBV9 CASSPRVKNTEAFF TGTGCCAGCAGCCCCAGGGTTAAGAACACTGAAGCTTTCTTT
TRBJ1-2 TRBD1 NA TRBV18 CASSPTGDVGYGYTF TGTGCCAGCTCACCCACAGGGGACGTGGGCTATGGCTACACCTTC